This TCR beta chain derives from a study of T cells after posttransplantation cyclophosphamide. Findings and caveats of the study: Skin or GI-infiltrating T cells shared few TRB sequences with blood. After PTCy, TRB diversity resembled that of CNI/methotrexate controls.

Cyclophosphamide on days +3 and +4 followed busulfan-fludarabine conditioning and a marrow graft. This clone is a singleton in its sample. Its antigen is not identified. TCRdb's copy holds only in-frame clones and misses some; the assay was immunoSEQ multiplex PCR. The table lists 8,000 to 10,000 clones, around 84% of them singletons. This CDR3 contains 15 residues. Germline V CDR1 and CDR2: MNHNY, SVGAGI (reference sequence). V lost 0 bases and J lost 5; bases outside the gene matches: 5. The TCR sequence derives from a female patient between 40 and 50 years old who received an allogeneic stem cell transplant from a related donor, was CMV-positive, and had no GVHD. Some T cells may be transferred from the graft donor. V gene TRBV6-6 combines with J gene TRBJ1-1, with 8 bases aligning to TRBD1. This specimen consisted of PBMCs, obtained 1,700 to 2,000 days after a stem cell transplant with posttransplant cyclophosphamide. CDR3 nucleotide sequence: TGTGCCAGCAGTTACTCCTGGGACAGGAGGACTGAAGCTTTCTTT. Translated, it gives CASSYSWDRRTEAFF.